These 7 T cell receptor delta chains share one sample of origin, sequenced in a study of γδ T cells in repeated Plasmodium falciparum infection. TCRdb used CATT to re-call clones from the multiplex PCR reads. This table has 40,000 to 55,000 delta-chain clones, about 2% appearing once. Bulk repertoires came from Vgamma9/Vdelta2+ or Vdelta2-negative gammadelta T cells flow-sorted from PBMC. Sequencing was performed on gamma-delta T cells from blood. These receptors were obtained from a pool of human donors (malaria-infected and uninfected, not separated).

V usage is TRAV38-2/DV8 and J usage is TRDJ1; 8 bases fit TRDD3. Here the J gene came from matching the DNA to germline, since TCRdb omits it. Germline V gene data show CDR1 as TSESDYY and CDR2 as QEAYKQQN. V was clipped by 1 base and J by 0 bases; unmatched bases: 11. The CDR3 has 18 residues. The CDR3 region has the DNA TGTGCTTATAGGAGCCAAACCTGGGGATACTTGTACACCGATAAACTCATCTTT. It translates to CAYRSQTWGYLYTDKLIF.

The table lists this clone with a few counts. TCRdb lists the protein of a much larger clone for this DNA, which differs at residue 3, so this is likely a read error; the protein given here is translated from the DNA itself. The chain uses TRDV1 and TRDJ1; tentatively, D is TRDD2 or TRDD3 (8 bases each). Matching the DNA to germline supplied the J gene, which TCRdb does not give. The germline V gene has CDR1 TSWWSYY and CDR2 QGS. The CDR3 extends over 26 amino acids. CDR3: CAPGEGVLPNWFISPLGDRYTDKLIF. The CDR3 nucleotides read TGTGCTCCTGGGGAAGGGGTCCTTCCTAATTGGTTCATTAGTCCGCTGGGGGACCGGTACACCGATAAACTCATCTTT.

Concerning this clone: TCRdb attributes to this sequence the protein of a much larger clone, which differs from the DNA translation at residue 11; a read error is likely, and the protein displayed is translated from the DNA. The J gene is TRDJ1, the V gene TRDV1, with 10 bases matching TRDD3. Since TCRdb gives no J gene, matching the DNA to germline was used here to assign it. This CDR3 region has 21 residues. Looked up from germline, CDR1 is TSWWSYY and CDR2 is QGS. Losses at the gene ends were 6 bases for V and 1 base for J; bases not matched to a gene: 23. CDR3: CALGQGVLASRGIRGTDKLIF. CDR3 nucleotide sequence: TGTGCTCTTGGTCAGGGGGTCCTTGCGTCCCGGGGGATACGGGGCACCGATAAACTCATCTTT.

This clone has only a few counts. A single base is all that separates this from a far larger clone, so a read error is likely. The same CDR3 is also encoded by other DNA sequences in this sample. CDR3 loop: CALGEHYVFFLRGTYTDKLIF. CDR3 nucleotides: TGTGCCCTTGGGGAACACTATGTATTTTTCTTGCGAGGGACTTACACCGATAAACTCATCTTT. This chain joins TRDV1 and TRDJ1, with TRDD3 as a possible D gene (5 bases). Here the J gene was assigned by germline matching of the DNA, as TCRdb has none. CDR1 is TSWWSYY, CDR2 QGS, per germline. The CDR3 consists of 21 residues.

This clone was seen many times. One base separates it from a far larger clone, so it is likely a read error. This same CDR3 is encoded by further DNA sequences in the sample. The V call is TRDV1, the J call TRDJ2, with 12 bases lining up with TRDD3. The CDR3 totals 23 residues. The V segment lost 6 bases and the J segment 1 base; nucleotides outside the gene matches: 24. Germline V gene data show CDR1 as TSWWSYY and CDR2 as QGS. The CDR3 coding sequence is TGTGCTCTTGGAAAAAGATTGGGCCTACCGCACTGGGGGATACCGGTTTTGACAGCACAACTCTTCTTT. Residues: CALGKRLGLPHWGIPVLTAQLFF.

About this clone: The protein given by TCRdb reflects a much larger clone and differs at residue 7 from this DNA's translation, likely from a read error; the protein shown is the DNA's translation. The chain recombines TRDV2 with TRDJ1; 11 nucleotides match TRDD3. TCRdb lists no J gene, so it was determined here by aligning the DNA to germline. The CDR3 loop spans 19 amino acids. V shed 0 bases, J shed 0 bases, and the junction held 11 bases outside the gene matches. CDR1 GEAIGNYY and CDR2 EKD come from the germline V gene. The CDR3 nucleotides are TGTGCCTGTGACACCGTTGCTGGGGGATACTCCGGGTACACCGATAAACTCATCTTT. Residues: CACDTVAGGYSGYTDKLIF.

On this clone itself: A far larger clone differs by one base, so this is likely a read error. The same CDR3 can be traced to other DNA sequences in this sample. The chain combines TRDV1 with TRDJ1; D might be TRDD3 (6 bases). In the absence of a J gene in TCRdb, the DNA was matched to germline to assign it here. The V gene's germline CDR1 is TSWWSYY and CDR2 QGS. CDR3 size: 22 residues. The CDR3 spells CALGANKVPRRGTHPYTDKLIF. CDR3 DNA sequence: TGCGCTCTTGGGGCCAACAAGGTCCCCCGAAGGGGGACCCACCCGTACACCGATAAACTCATCTTT.